Sequencing of this T cell receptor (beta chain) was carried out in a study of blood T cells in healthy people across ages. Study-wide findings and caveats: The unsorted PBMCs prevented any conclusive comparison of naive versus antigen-experienced cells.

The CDR3 is made up of 15 amino acids. J lost 5 bases, V lost 5 bases, and 8 bases had no gene match. Looked up from germline, CDR1 is MGHDK and CDR2 is SYGVNS. Remarks on this clonotype: Its target is unknown.

Sample-barcoded 5' priming and a J-beta primer mix drove a second PCR of 7 to 11 cycles. The authors tagged each cDNA molecule using a template-switch adaptor with 12 random nucleotides. TCRdb recomputed calls from the 5' RACE reads with MiXCR, one row per CDR3 protein. Of 650,000 to 800,000 distinct CDR3 sequences listed, 44% are singletons. Extractions gave at least 5 micrograms of total RNA per sample. V and J are TRBV25-1 and TRBJ2-2; 7 bases match TRBD1. This clonotype originated in a man in his 60s in good health. The sample was blood. This CDR3 reads CASSNRGRGTGELFF. The DNA of the CDR3 is TGTGCCAGCAGTAACAGGGGCCGAGGTACCGGGGAGCTGTTTTTT.